This T cell receptor (beta chain) stems from a study of cytomegalovirus exposure and HLA in healthy donors. Study observations and caveats: For TCR beta chains, V- and J-gene trimming was later linked to a missense DCLRE1C variant. A later analysis reported that several of the most significant clusters appeared to be linked to common viral pathogens, among them Epstein-Barr virus. Reportedly, a later analysis found an Asian-associated ancestry cluster had fewer N-insertions than the approximately 640-donor mean.

The PCR contained 60 Vbeta and 13 Jbeta primers. Profiled with immunoSEQ multiplex PCR; TCRdb holds only in-frame clones, not every one. Of nearly 110,000 clones listed, 71% are singletons. This CDR3 has 13 amino acids. CDR1 and CDR2 from the germline V gene are SNHLY and FYNNEI. The V segment lost 4 bases and the J segment 6 bases; nucleotides outside the gene matches: 3. Concerning this clone: Antigen: not known.

V and J are TRBV2 and TRBJ1-5; 7 bases line up with TRBD1. The origin of this receptor is a female donor in good health and CMV-seronegative. The sample consisted of PBMCs. The CDR3 bases are TGTGCCAGCAGTGGACAGGGAAGTCAGCCCCAGCATTTT. It encodes CASSGQGSQPQHF.